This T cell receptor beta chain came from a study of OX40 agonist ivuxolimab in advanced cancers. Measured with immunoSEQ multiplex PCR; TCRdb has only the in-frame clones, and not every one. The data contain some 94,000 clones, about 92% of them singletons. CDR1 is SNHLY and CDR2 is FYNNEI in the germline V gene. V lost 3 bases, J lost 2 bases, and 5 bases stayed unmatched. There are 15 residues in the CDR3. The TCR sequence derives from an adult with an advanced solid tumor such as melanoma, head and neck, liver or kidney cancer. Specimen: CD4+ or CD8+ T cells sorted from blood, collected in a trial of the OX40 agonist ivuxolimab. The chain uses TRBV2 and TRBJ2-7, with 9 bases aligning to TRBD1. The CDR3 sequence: CASSDAGQGTYEQYF. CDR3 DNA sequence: TGTGCCAGCAGTGATGCGGGACAGGGCACCTACGAGCAGTACTTC.